This T cell receptor beta chain is drawn from a study of T cells expressing NK-cell markers. As regards this clonotype: What it binds is unknown.

TCRdb re-called the 5' RACE reads; one entry per CDR3 protein, DNA not given. Found here are 120,000 to 150,000 distinct CDR3 sequences; the top ten clones hold approximately 12%. Study-wide results and limits: These clonotypes additionally ranked first within the CD3+CD56-NKG2C+ fraction of a handful of donors.

The length of the CDR3 is 14 residues. Germline V gene lookup returns CDR1 SQVTM and CDR2 ANQGSEA. The receptor was derived from a man aged 18 to 30 in good health. The sample taken for sequencing was blood T cells: a sorted CD56 or NKG2C T cell subset, CD4+ or CD8+ T cells, or bulk PBMC T cells (not recorded which). The chain is built from TRBV29-1 and TRBJ2-5; the D call of TRBD2 rests on TCRdb alone, since no DNA is present to check it. CDR3 protein: CSVHPLAAQETQYF.